A selection of T cell receptor beta chains follows, all from one sample in a study of PD-L1 blockade in urothelial cancer. Generated by immunoSEQ multiplex PCR, the TCRdb table keeps only in-frame clones and is missing some. The repertoire consists of under 60,000 clones, with about 81% occurring once and the leading ten covering approximately 2.9%. Here the sequenced sample was PBMCs, taken around atezolizumab (anti-PD-L1) treatment. The receptors stem from a man between 65 and 85 years old with urothelial cancer. The CDR3 runs from the conserved cysteine through the conserved F or W. A D gene is named only where the DNA matches it firmly. Expanded clones get a size class; other rows say once, few or many, or leave the size out.

v_gene	d_gene	j_gene	abundance	CDR3aa	CDR3nt
TRBV28	TRBD2	TRBJ2-7	-	CASSLGAGGPYEQYF	TGTGCCAGCAGTTTAGGAGCGGGAGGGCCCTACGAGCAGTACTTC
TRBV11-3	-	TRBJ2-2	-	CASSPPGSNTGELFF	TGTGCCAGCAGCCCACCCGGGAGTAACACCGGGGAGCTGTTTTTT
TRBV19	-	TRBJ2-4	-	CASSLRSVAKNIQYF	TGTGCCAGTAGTCTGCGCTCGGTAGCCAAAAACATTCAGTACTTC
TRBV5-1	TRBD1	TRBJ2-1	few	CASTPIPGQLYNEQFF	TGCGCCAGCACCCCAATCCCGGGACAGCTCTACAATGAGCAGTTCTTC
TRBV6-1	TRBD1	TRBJ1-3	-	CASRTTGPSGNTIYF	TGTGCCAGCAGGACGACAGGGCCCTCTGGAAACACCATATATTTT
TRBV7-6	TRBD2	TRBJ2-1	-	CASNNLGGSNEQFF	TGTGCCAGCAACAATCTCGGGGGGAGCAATGAGCAGTTCTTC
TRBV9	TRBD1	TRBJ1-3	-	CASSVTGGSLAALGNTIYF	TGTGCCAGCAGCGTAACAGGGGGCTCTCTAGCGGCACTTGGAAACACCATATATTTT
TRBV19	-	TRBJ2-7	-	CASSSKRFSYEQYF	TGTGCCAGTAGTTCCAAACGGTTCTCCTACGAGCAGTACTTC
TRBV5-1	TRBD2	TRBJ2-7	few	CASSSLGGSYEQYF	TGCGCCAGCAGCAGTCTCGGGGGGTCCTACGAGCAGTACTTC
TRBV5-4	TRBD1	TRBJ2-3	-	CASKPGGSTDTQYF	TGTGCCAGCAAGCCAGGGGGAAGCACAGATACGCAGTATTTT
TRBV19	-	TRBJ1-1	-	CASGETGSRDTEAFF	TGTGCCAGTGGGGAAACAGGGTCTCGCGACACTGAAGCTTTCTTT
TRBV27	TRBD2	TRBJ2-3	-	CASSFGLANTDTQYF	TGTGCCAGCAGTTTTGGACTAGCGAACACAGATACGCAGTATTTT
TRBV28	TRBD1	TRBJ2-5	-	CASSLDRRQETQYF	TGTGCCAGCAGTCTGGACAGGCGTCAAGAGACCCAGTACTTC
TRBV7-2	-	TRBJ1-2	few	CASSFWGGQNYGYTF	TGTGCCAGCAGCTTTTGGGGAGGTCAGAACTATGGCTACACCTTC
TRBV5-1	-	TRBJ2-2	-	CASSAQGSTGELFF	TGCGCCAGCAGCGCTCAGGGTTCCACCGGGGAGCTGTTTTTT
TRBV6-5	-	TRBJ2-7	once	CASSYRGTGGEQYF	TGTGCCAGCAGTTACAGGGGGACGGGAGGCGAGCAGTACTTC
TRBV5-6	TRBD2	TRBJ2-5	-	CASSLILASGEGETQYF	TGTGCCAGCAGCTTGATTTTAGCTAGCGGGGAGGGAGAGACCCAGTACTTC
TRBV4-3	-	TRBJ2-7	-	CASSQAVGPRYEQYF	TGCGCCAGCAGCCAAGCAGTCGGCCCGAGGTACGAGCAGTACTTC
TRBV5-1	TRBD1	TRBJ1-5	-	CASSPGTGSQPQHF	TGCGCCAGCAGCCCCGGGACAGGGAGTCAGCCCCAGCATTTT
TRBV14	-	TRBJ2-7	once	CASSQSDIYEQYF	TGTGCCAGCAGCCAATCGGACATCTACGAGCAGTACTTC
TRBV6-6	TRBD1	TRBJ2-1	-	CASSSPGQGAYEQFF	TGTGCCAGCAGCTCGCCAGGACAGGGGGCCTATGAGCAGTTCTTC
TRBV28	-	TRBJ1-5	-	CASSRYRVQPQHF	TGTGCCAGCAGTCGCTACAGGGTCCAGCCCCAGCATTTT
TRBV7-3	TRBD1	TRBJ1-2	-	CASSPVPGQGTHGYTF	TGTGCCAGCAGCCCCGTCCCGGGACAGGGGACCCATGGCTACACCTTC
TRBV30	TRBD1	TRBJ2-7	-	CAWSVNWGQGFWKF	TGTGCCTGGAGTGTAAATTGGGGACAGGGTTTTTGGAAATTC
TRBV7-9	-	TRBJ2-1	-	CASTPRRDTYNEQFF	TGTGCCAGCACCCCCCGCCGGGACACCTACAATGAGCAGTTCTTC
TRBV7-9	-	TRBJ1-4	once	CASSFEDNNEKLFF	TGTGCCAGCAGCTTCGAGGACAATAATGAAAAACTGTTTTTT
TRBV23-1	TRBD1	TRBJ2-7	-	CASSQADEGARYEQYF	TGCGCCAGCAGTCAAGCGGACGAGGGGGCCCGGTACGAGCAGTACTTC
TRBV7-7	TRBD1	TRBJ2-1	-	CASSPVTGVNEQFF	TGTGCCAGCAGCCCAGTGACAGGGGTTAATGAGCAGTTCTTC
TRBV28	-	TRBJ1-1	-	CASNIQLQNTEAFF	TGTGCCAGCAACATACAGCTACAGAACACTGAAGCTTTCTTT